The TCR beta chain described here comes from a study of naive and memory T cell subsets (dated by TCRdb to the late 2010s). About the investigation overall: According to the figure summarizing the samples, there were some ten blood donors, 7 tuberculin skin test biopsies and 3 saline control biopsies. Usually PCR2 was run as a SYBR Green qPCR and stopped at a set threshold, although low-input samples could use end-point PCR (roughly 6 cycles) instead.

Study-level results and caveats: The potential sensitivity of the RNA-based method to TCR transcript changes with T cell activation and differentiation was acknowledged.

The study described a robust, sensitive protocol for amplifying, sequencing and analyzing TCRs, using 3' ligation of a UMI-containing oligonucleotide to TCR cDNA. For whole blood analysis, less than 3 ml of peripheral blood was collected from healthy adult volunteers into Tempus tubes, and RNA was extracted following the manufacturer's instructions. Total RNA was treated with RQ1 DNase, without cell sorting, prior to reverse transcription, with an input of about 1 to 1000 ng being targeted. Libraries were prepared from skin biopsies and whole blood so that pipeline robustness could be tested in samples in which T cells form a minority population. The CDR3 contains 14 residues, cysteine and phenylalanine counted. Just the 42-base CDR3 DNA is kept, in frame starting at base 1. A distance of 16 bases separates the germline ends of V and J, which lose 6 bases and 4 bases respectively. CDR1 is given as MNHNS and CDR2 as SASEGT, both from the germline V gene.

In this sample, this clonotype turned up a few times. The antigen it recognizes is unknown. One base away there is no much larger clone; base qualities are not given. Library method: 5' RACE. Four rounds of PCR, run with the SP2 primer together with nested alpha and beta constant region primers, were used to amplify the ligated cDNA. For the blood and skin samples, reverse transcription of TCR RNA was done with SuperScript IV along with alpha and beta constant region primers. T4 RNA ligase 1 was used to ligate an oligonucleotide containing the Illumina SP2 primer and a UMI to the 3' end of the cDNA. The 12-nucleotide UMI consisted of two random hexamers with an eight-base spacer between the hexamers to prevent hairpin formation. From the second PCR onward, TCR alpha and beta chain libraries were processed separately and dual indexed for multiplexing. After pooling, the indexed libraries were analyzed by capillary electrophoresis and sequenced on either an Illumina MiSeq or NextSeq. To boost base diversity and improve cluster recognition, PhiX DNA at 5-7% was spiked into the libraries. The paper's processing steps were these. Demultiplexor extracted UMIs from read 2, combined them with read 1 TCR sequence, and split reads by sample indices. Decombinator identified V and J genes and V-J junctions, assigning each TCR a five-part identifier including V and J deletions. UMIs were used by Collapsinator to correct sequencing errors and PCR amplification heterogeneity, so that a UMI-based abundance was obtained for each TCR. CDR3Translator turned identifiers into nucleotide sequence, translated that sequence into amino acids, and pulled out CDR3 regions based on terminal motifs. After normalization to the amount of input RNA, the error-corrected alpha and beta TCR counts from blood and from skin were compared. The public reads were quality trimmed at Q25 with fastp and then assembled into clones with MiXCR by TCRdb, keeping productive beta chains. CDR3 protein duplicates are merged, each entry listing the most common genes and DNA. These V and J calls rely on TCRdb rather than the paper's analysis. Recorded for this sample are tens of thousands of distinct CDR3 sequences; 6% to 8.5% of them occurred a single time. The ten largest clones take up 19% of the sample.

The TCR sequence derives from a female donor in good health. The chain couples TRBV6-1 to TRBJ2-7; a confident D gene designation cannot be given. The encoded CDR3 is CASSWTRGEYEQYF. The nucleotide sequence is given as TGTGCCAGCAGCTGGACCCGCGGAGAGTACGAGCAGTACTTC.